This T cell receptor beta chain was found in a study of blood T cell repertoires in COVID-19. For the study at large: There were acute and convalescent COVID-19 samples, and they came from the United States, Italy and Spain. Sample material is recorded as cDNA or gDNA derived from T cells, B-cell-depleted T cells, or PBMCs.

As processed by the authors: Counts of nucleated cells, estimated from reference gene primer amplification, were obtained. Assay: immunoSEQ multiplex PCR; the TCRdb copy retains only in-frame clones and omits some. V and J calls and clone size are given by that table; D and trimming were obtained from the DNA. The sample contains under 60,000 clones, roughly 85% of which appear only once. Germline trimming cut 5 bases from V and 2 bases from J; bases unmatched to any gene: 8. The CDR3 has 15 amino acids. Looked up from germline, CDR1 is MNHEY and CDR2 is SMNVEV (reference sequence). The sequencing input was peripheral blood. The receptor was isolated from a human donor in a cohort sampled during active COVID-19. This rearrangement joins TRBV27 to TRBJ2-7; 8 positions agree with TRBD1. CDR3 sequence (DNA): TGTGCCAGCAGTCGAGGACAGGGTCTTGCCTACGAGCAGTACTTC. Translation: CASSRGQGLAYEQYF.